Presented here are 27 T cell receptor beta chains from one specimen sequenced in a study of cytotoxic CD8 clonotypes in ibrutinib-treated CLL. Produced via immunoSEQ multiplex PCR; TCRdb's table is partial and in-frame only. The sample lists 300,000 to 400,000 clones, roughly 67% occurring once. Sample: PBMCs, taken after 36 months of ibrutinib treatment. These receptors originate from a human donor with chronic lymphocytic leukemia.

V is TRBV7-3 and J is TRBJ2-1; TRBD2 might be the D (6 bases). Trimming took 5 bases from V and 6 from J, leaving 8 bases between them. Germline lookup yields CDR1 SGHTA and CDR2 FQGTGA. This CDR3 spans 12 amino acids. The chain's CDR3 is CASSPGGNEQFF. The CDR3 coding sequence is TGTGCCAGCAGCCCCGGGGGCAATGAGCAGTTCTTC. Combining the CDR3 with reference TRBV7-3 and TRBJ2-1 gives the whole variable domain GAGVSQTPSNKVTEKGKYVELRCDPISGHTALYWYRQSLGQGPEFLIYFQGTGAADDSGLPNDRFFAVRPEGSVSTLKIQRTERGDSAVYLCASSPGGNEQFFGPGTRLTVL.

Note on this clone: The sample contains more than one DNA sequence encoding this CDR3. The V and J genes are TRBV28 and TRBJ2-2, with D uncertain. V was shortened by 3 bases and J by 5 bases, with 4 bases between the two germline ends. Germline-derived CDR1 and CDR2 are MDHEN and SYDVKM. CDR3 length equals 12 residues. The CDR3 bases are TGTGCCAGCAGTTTTCTAACCGGGGAGCTGTTTTTT. It codes for CASSFLTGELFF. The variable domain in full, completed from reference TRBV28 and TRBJ2-2, reads DVKVTQSSRYLVKRTGEKVFLECVQDMDHENMFWYRQDPGLGLRLIYFSYDVKMKEKGDIPEGYSVSREKKERFSLILESASTNQTSMYLCASSFLTGELFFGEGSRLTVL.

This clone showed up just a few times. The V call is TRBV5-1, the J call TRBJ2-1; 8 bases are a match to TRBD2. Germline CDR1 reads SGHRS; CDR2 reads YFSETQ. The J segment lost 0 bases and the V segment lost 4 bases, leaving 3 bases of the junction unmatched. The CDR3 is made up of 15 amino acids. This CDR3 is CASSIAGSSYNEQFF. In DNA form, the CDR3 reads TGCGCCAGCAGCATAGCGGGGAGCTCCTACAATGAGCAGTTCTTC.

This clone came up a few times. The chain has TRBV4-3 and TRBJ2-1; D possibly corresponds to TRBD1 (5 bases). Germline V CDR1 and CDR2: LGHNA, YSLEER. Deletions cut 2 bases from V and 2 bases from J, with 10 bases between. The CDR3 spans 15 residues. The DNA of the CDR3 is TGCGCCAGCAGCCAATGGCAGGGCACCTACAATGAGCAGTTCTTC. Protein: CASSQWQGTYNEQFF.

This chain uses TRBV5-4 with TRBJ1-1, with D unclear. Germline V CDR1 and CDR2: SGHNT, YYREEE (reference sequence). The CDR3 totals 15 residues. The V end was cut by 3 bases, the J end by 0 bases, with 12 bases between. The CDR3: CASSYEGSVNTEAFF. The CDR3 DNA reads as TGTGCCAGCAGCTACGAAGGCTCGGTGAACACTGAAGCTTTCTTT. Full variable domain (missing parts from reference TRBV5-4 and TRBJ1-1): ETGVTQSPTHLIKTRGQQVTLRCSSQSGHNTVSWYQQALGQGPQFIFQYYREEENGRGNFPPRFSGLQFPNYSSELNVNALELDDSALYLCASSYEGSVNTEAFFGQGTRLTVV.

V is TRBV9 and J is TRBJ2-1; weak D call: TRBD1 (6 bases). This CDR3 contains 16 residues. V dropped 1 base and J dropped 8 bases, with 19 bases sitting between them. The germline V gene has CDR1 SGDLS and CDR2 YYNGEE. CDR3 DNA: TGTGCCAGCAGCGTATACGGACTCCCAGGGGCAGATGAGCAGTTCTTC. Protein product: CASSVYGLPGADEQFF. Based on the CDR3 plus reference TRBV9 and TRBJ2-1, the full variable domain is DSGVTQTPKHLITATGQRVTLRCSPRSGDLSVYWYQQSLDQGLQFLIQYYNGEERAKGNILERFSAQQFPDLHSELNLSSLELGDSALYFCASSVYGLPGADEQFFGPGTRLTVL.

The chain couples TRBV29-1 to TRBJ2-5, with TRBD2 matching over 10 bases. Germline assignment: CDR1 SQVTM and CDR2 ANQGSEA. This CDR3 comprises 12 residues. The junction had 2 bases not matched to a gene; V was cut back by 5 bases and J by 5 bases. The CDR3 sequence is CSVSLAGETQYF. The CDR3 bases are TGCAGCGTTTCACTAGCGGGGGAGACCCAGTACTTC.

This chain joins TRBV11-3 and TRBJ2-2; D unresolved. V gave up 0 bases and J gave up 5 bases, with 7 bases separating them. The V gene's germline CDR1 is SGHNT and CDR2 YENEEA. This CDR3 is 14 amino acids long. In DNA form, the CDR3 reads TGTGCCAGCAGCTTAGATCACAGAACCGGGGAGCTGTTTTTT. Residues: CASSLDHRTGELFF.

There are a few counts of this clone. J is TRBJ1-1 and V is TRBV7-9; possibly TRBD1 for D (6 bases). This CDR3 spans 13 amino acids. Germline CDR1 is SEHNR and CDR2 is FQNEAQ (reference sequence). The V and J ends lost 6 bases and 9 bases respectively, with 17 bases between them. This CDR3 is CASSLQGLSKAFF. The CDR3 region has the DNA TGTGCCAGCAGTCTACAGGGACTTTCCAAAGCTTTCTTT. Supplemented by reference TRBV7-9 and TRBJ1-1, the full variable domain reads DTGVSQNPRHKITKRGQNVTFRCDPISEHNRLYWYRQTLGQGPEFLTYFQNEAQLEKSRLLSDRFSAERPKGSFSTLEIQRTEQGDSAMYLCASSLQGLSKAFFGQGTRLTVV.

J is TRBJ2-7 and V is TRBV7-3; TRBD2 agrees at 12 bases. The germline V gene has CDR1 SGHTA and CDR2 FQGTGA. The CDR3 extends over 18 amino acids. Trimming cost V 4 bases and J 6 bases; bases outside gene matches: 16. CDR3 amino acids: CASSSLAGGGLAGCEQYF. CDR3 DNA sequence: TGTGCCAGCAGCTCACTCGCCGGAGGGGGACTAGCGGGTTGCGAGCAGTACTTC.

This clone was picked up a small number of times. The chain has TRBV23-1 and TRBJ2-7, with a tentative D call TRBD2 (5 bases). TRBV23-1 is noted as an ORF with a role that remains uncertain. V lost 4 bases and J 3 bases, leaving 25 bases between the germline ends. CDR3 length: 18 amino acids. CDR3 nucleotide sequence: TGCGCCAGCAGTCCCCAATGGCCATGGCTAGCCTATTTCTACGAGCAGTACTTC. This codes for CASSPQWPWLAYFYEQYF.

The V call is TRBV29-1, the J call TRBJ1-2; D is unresolved. The V end was cut by 3 bases, the J end by 8 bases, with 25 bases between. Germline-derived CDR1 and CDR2 are SQVTM and ANQGSEA. The CDR3 has 16 residues. CDR3 loop: CSVEEFFFGQAEGYTF. The CDR3 nucleotides are TGCAGCGTTGAGGAATTTTTTTTTGGCCAGGCAGAAGGCTACACCTTC.

The chain combines TRBV27 with TRBJ1-1, with D possibly TRBD1 on 5 matching bases. V was shortened by 1 base and J by 4 bases, with 10 bases between the two germline ends. The CDR3 has 14 amino acids. Looked up from germline, CDR1 is MNHEY and CDR2 is SMNVEV (reference sequence). CDR3 amino acids: CASSLLEGTTEAFF. The CDR3 DNA follows: TGTGCCAGCAGTTTATTAGAGGGGACCACTGAAGCTTTCTTT.

CDR3: CASSDRGSYNEQFF. The DNA of the CDR3 is TGTGCCAGCAGCGACAGGGGATCCTACAATGAGCAGTTCTTC. The gene calls are TRBV6-5 and TRBJ2-1; 8 positions agree with TRBD1. The V and J ends lost 6 bases and 1 base, in that order; junction bases with no gene match: 2. Germline lookup yields CDR1 MNHEY and CDR2 SVGAGI. This CDR3 spans 14 amino acids.

This chain uses TRBV5-1 with TRBJ1-1, with D possibly matching TRBD1 (5 bases). Looked up from germline, CDR1 is SGHRS and CDR2 is YFSETQ. This CDR3 comprises 15 residues. Deletions cut 5 bases from V and 1 base from J, with 15 bases between. This CDR3 is CASRSVYRTNTEAFF. CDR3 in DNA: TGCGCCAGCAGATCGGTCTACAGGACGAACACTGAAGCTTTCTTT.

Only one count was recorded for this clone. V and J are TRBV13 and TRBJ2-5; the D gene is possibly TRBD2 (6 bases). CDR1 and CDR2 (germline): PRHDT, FYEKMQ (reference sequence). V lost 3 bases and J 2 bases, leaving 13 bases between the germline ends. The CDR3 has 15 residues. This CDR3 reads CASSLAGLGQETQYF. Written as DNA, the CDR3 is TGTGCCAGCAGCTTGGCGGGACTGGGACAAGAGACCCAGTACTTC.

Concerning this clone itself: Other DNA sequences in the sample encode the same CDR3. J is TRBJ2-5 and V is TRBV7-6, with 9 bases that match TRBD2. This CDR3 comprises 15 residues. CDR1 and CDR2 (germline): SGHVS, FNYEAQ. V trimming: 2 bases; J trimming: 2 bases; junction bases outside the gene matches: 3. CDR3 amino acids: CASSLTSGFQETQYF. For the CDR3, the DNA is TGTGCCAGCAGCTTAACTAGCGGGTTTCAAGAGACCCAGTACTTC.

The chain recombines TRBV7-9 with TRBJ2-7, with D perhaps being TRBD1 or TRBD2 (5 bases each). V was trimmed by 2 bases and J by 3 bases, leaving 14 bases between them. Germline V lookup: CDR1 SEHNR, CDR2 FQNEAQ (reference sequence). There are 15 residues in the CDR3. The CDR3 DNA reads TGTGCCAGCAGCTTAATACCGGGGCGCAACTACGAGCAGTACTTC. Translation gives CASSLIPGRNYEQYF.

This clone was detected only a few times. The chain recombines TRBV19 with TRBJ1-5; D not certain. The CDR3 extends over 15 amino acids. Germline CDR1 reads LNHDA; CDR2 reads SQIVND (reference sequence). The germline V and J ends were trimmed by 4 bases and 0 bases, with 10 bases remaining between them. The CDR3 here is CASSKRTDSNQPQHF. CDR3 nucleotides: TGTGCCAGTAGTAAACGGACGGATAGCAATCAGCCCCAGCATTTT.

This clone was seen many times. The V and J genes are TRBV13 and TRBJ1-5; possibly TRBD1 for D (5 bases). Germline CDR1 and CDR2: PRHDT and FYEKMQ (reference sequence). V lost 3 bases to trimming and J lost 3 bases, with 9 bases between them. The CDR3 spans 14 residues. Written as DNA, the CDR3 is TGTGCCAGCAGCTTCGGACAAGTCAATCAGCCCCAGCATTTT. Amino acids: CASSFGQVNQPQHF.

V usage is TRBV15 and J usage is TRBJ2-7; the match to TRBD1 covers 8 bases. The CDR3 consists of 16 residues. CDR1 and CDR2 (germline): LNHNV, YYDKDF (reference sequence). With V trimmed by 3 bases and J by 2 bases, 9 bases remained unmatched. This CDR3 is CATSSTDRESPYEQYF. In DNA form, the CDR3 reads TGTGCCACCAGCAGTACGGACAGGGAATCTCCCTACGAGCAGTACTTC. The variable domain in full, with the rest retrieved from reference TRBV15 and TRBJ2-7, is DAMVIQNPRYQVTQFGKPVTLSCSQTLNHNVMYWYQQKSSQAPKLLFHYYDKDFNNEADTPDNFQSRRPNTSFCFLDIRSPGLGDTAMYLCATSSTDRESPYEQYFGPGTRLTVT.

This clone was observed once. The rearrangement links TRBV6-1 to TRBJ2-7; D may be TRBD2 (5 bases). The CDR3 is 14 amino acids. V was cut by 1 base and J by 4 bases, with 11 bases left in between. CDR1 is MNHNS, CDR2 SASEGT, per germline. The CDR3 reads CASSEVTGKYEQYF. The CDR3 nucleotides read TGTGCCAGCAGTGAAGTAACGGGAAAATACGAGCAGTACTTC.

This clone has a handful of counts. At one boundary the junction diverges from the germline segment, which might be a read error. The chain uses TRBV20-1 and TRBJ1-2, with a tentative D call TRBD1 (5 bases). The CDR3 totals 10 residues. In germline, CDR1 is DFQATT, CDR2 SNEGSKA (reference sequence). CDR3 sequence: CSASATGTSF. CDR3 sequence (DNA): TGCAGTGCTAGCGCCACCGGGACGTCCTTC.

V gene TRBV1 combines with J gene TRBJ1-4. TRBV1 is shown as a pseudogene. The CDR3 extends over 16 amino acids. The CDR3, as DNA: TGCACCAGCAGCCAAGAACGGACGGGCCTTAATGAAAAACTGTTTTTT. Its protein is CTSSQERTGLNEKLFF.

This clone appeared a few times. This chain uses TRBV7-9 with TRBJ2-2; TRBD2 matches 11 bases. V lost 1 base to trimming and J lost 5 bases; unmatched junction nucleotides: 0. Germline assignment: CDR1 SEHNR and CDR2 FQNEAQ (reference sequence). The CDR3 spans 15 residues. The CDR3 here is CASSLGLAGTGELFF. The CDR3 bases are TGTGCCAGCAGCTTAGGACTAGCGGGGACCGGGGAGCTGTTTTTT.

This clone was counted once. V and J are TRBV15 and TRBJ2-5; 9 positions match TRBD1. V shed 4 bases, J shed 0 bases, and the junction held 3 bases outside the gene matches. CDR1 LNHNV and CDR2 YYDKDF come from the germline V gene (reference sequence). The CDR3 has 15 amino acids. The CDR3 protein is CATSKDRGNQETQYF. CDR3 DNA sequence: TGTGCCACCAGCAAGGACAGGGGAAACCAAGAGACCCAGTACTTC.

This rearrangement joins TRBV9 to TRBJ2-3; TRBD2 matches at 7 bases. The ends lost 4 bases at V and 0 bases at J; junction bases unmatched: 5. The length of the CDR3 is 15 residues. Germline CDR1 and CDR2: SGDLS and YYNGEE. The CDR3 is CASSSWGGSTDTQYF. As DNA, the CDR3 is TGTGCCAGCAGCTCATGGGGGGGGAGCACAGATACGCAGTATTTT. The entire variable domain, with the rest obtained from reference TRBV9 and TRBJ2-3, is as follows: DSGVTQTPKHLITATGQRVTLRCSPRSGDLSVYWYQQSLDQGLQFLIQYYNGEERAKGNILERFSAQQFPDLHSELNLSSLELGDSALYFCASSSWGGSTDTQYFGPGTRLTVL.